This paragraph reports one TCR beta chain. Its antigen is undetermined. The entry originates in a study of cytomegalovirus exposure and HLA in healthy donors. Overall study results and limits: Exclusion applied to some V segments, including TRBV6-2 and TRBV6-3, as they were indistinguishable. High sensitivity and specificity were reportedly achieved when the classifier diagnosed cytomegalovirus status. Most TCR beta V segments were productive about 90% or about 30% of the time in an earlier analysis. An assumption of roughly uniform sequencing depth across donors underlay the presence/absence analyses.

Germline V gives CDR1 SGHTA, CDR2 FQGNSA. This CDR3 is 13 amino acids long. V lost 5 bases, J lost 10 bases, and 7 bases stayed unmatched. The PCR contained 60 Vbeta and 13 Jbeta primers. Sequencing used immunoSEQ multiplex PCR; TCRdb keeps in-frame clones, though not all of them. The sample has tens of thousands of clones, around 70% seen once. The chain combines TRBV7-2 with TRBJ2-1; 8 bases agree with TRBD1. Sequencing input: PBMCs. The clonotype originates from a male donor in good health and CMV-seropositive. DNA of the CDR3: TGTGCCAGCAGCCTATACAGGGGGGAAGAGCAGTTCTTC. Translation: CASSLYRGEEQFF.